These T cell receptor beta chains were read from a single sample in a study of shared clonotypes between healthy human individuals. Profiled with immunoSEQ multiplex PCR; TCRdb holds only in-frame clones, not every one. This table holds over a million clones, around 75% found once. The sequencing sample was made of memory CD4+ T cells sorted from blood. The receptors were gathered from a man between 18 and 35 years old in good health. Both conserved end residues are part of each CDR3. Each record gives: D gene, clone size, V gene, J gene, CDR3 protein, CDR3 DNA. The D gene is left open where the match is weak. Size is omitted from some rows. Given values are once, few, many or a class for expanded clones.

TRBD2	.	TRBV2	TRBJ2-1	CASMAGGGTYNEQFF	TGTGCCAGCATGGCGGGAGGGGGAACCTACAATGAGCAGTTCTTC
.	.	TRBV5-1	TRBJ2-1	CASSLRGTYNEQFF	TGCGCCAGCAGCTTGCGGGGGACCTACAATGAGCAGTTCTTC
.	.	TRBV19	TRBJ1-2	CASSMIVPPPSGSVYGYTF	TGTGCCAGTAGTATGATCGTCCCCCCGCCCTCGGGTTCCGTCTATGGCTACACCTTC
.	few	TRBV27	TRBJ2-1	CASSLNGRRQGFYNEQFF	TGTGCCAGCAGTTTAAATGGAAGGAGGCAGGGCTTCTACAATGAGCAGTTCTTC
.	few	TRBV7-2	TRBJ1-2	CASSRTSGEAYGYTF	TGTGCCAGCAGCCGTACGTCCGGGGAGGCCTATGGCTACACCTTC
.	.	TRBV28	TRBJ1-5	CASSLLGGGSNQPQHF	TGTGCCAGCAGTTTATTGGGTGGGGGGAGCAATCAGCCCCAGCATTTT
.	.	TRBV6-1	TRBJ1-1	CASSGLRGNRAEAFF	TGTGCCAGCAGTGGGTTAAGAGGTAATAGGGCTGAAGCTTTCTTT
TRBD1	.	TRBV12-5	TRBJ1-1	CASGLSTGGVRITEAFF	TGTGCTAGTGGCCTCTCTACAGGGGGCGTCAGGATAACTGAAGCTTTCTTT
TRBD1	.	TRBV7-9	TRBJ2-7	CASSLGTGVLEQYF	TGTGCCAGCAGCTTAGGGACAGGGGTTCTCGAGCAGTACTTC
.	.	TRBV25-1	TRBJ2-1	CASSDVAASYNEQFF	TGTGCCAGCAGTGATGTGGCGGCCTCCTACAATGAGCAGTTCTTC
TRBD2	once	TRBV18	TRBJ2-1	CASSPLAGEGEQFF	TGTGCCAGCTCACCGCTAGCGGGAGAGGGTGAGCAGTTCTTC
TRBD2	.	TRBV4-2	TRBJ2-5	CASSQDTGGTETQYF	TGTGCCAGCAGCCAAGATACGGGGGGTACAGAGACCCAGTACTTC
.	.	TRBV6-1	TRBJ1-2	CASSESPRGGYTF	TGTGCCAGCAGTGAGTCCCCTCGAGGAGGCTACACCTTC
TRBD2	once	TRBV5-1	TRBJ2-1	CASSSYPGLAGQNEQFF	TGCGCCAGCAGCTCCTACCCAGGACTAGCGGGACAGAATGAGCAGTTCTTC
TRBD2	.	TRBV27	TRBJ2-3	CASSEAGAGDTQYF	TGTGCCAGCAGTGAAGCGGGAGCGGGAGATACGCAGTATTTT
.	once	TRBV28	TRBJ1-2	CASSLPSSLQGDGYTF	TGTGCCAGCAGTTTACCTAGCTCCCTGCAGGGCGATGGCTACACCTTC
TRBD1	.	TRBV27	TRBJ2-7	CASSQTGGAPYEQYF	TGTGCCAGCAGTCAGACAGGGGGCGCCCCCTACGAGCAGTACTTC
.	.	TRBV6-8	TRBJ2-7	CASRTYEQYF	TGTGCCAGCAGGACCTACGAGCAGTACTTC
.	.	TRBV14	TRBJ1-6	CASSQSQGHNSPLHF	TGTGCCAGCAGCCAAAGCCAGGGACACAATTCACCCCTCCACTTT
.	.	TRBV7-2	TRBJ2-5	CASSLETQYF	TGTGCCAGCAGCTTAGAGACCCAGTACTTC
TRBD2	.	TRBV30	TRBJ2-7	CAWRGLTYEQYF	TGTGCCTGGAGGGGACTAACCTACGAGCAGTACTTC
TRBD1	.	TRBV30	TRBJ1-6	CAWSAGTVNSPLHF	TGTGCCTGGAGTGCCGGGACAGTTAATTCACCCCTCCACTTT
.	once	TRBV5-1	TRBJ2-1	CASSPQATNYEQFF	TGCGCCAGCAGCCCCCAAGCGACTAACTATGAGCAGTTCTTC
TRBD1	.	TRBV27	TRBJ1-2	CASSQGQGEIYGYTF	TGTGCCAGCAGCCAGGGACAGGGGGAGATCTATGGCTACACCTTC
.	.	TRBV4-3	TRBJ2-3	CASSQDGKDTQYF	TGCGCCAGCAGCCAAGATGGGAAGGATACGCAGTATTTT
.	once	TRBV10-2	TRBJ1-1	CASRGGVMNTEAFF	TGCGCCAGCAGGGGAGGGGTGATGAACACTGAAGCTTTCTTT
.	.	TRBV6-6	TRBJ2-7	CASTPGEAKGSYEQYF	TGTGCCAGCACCCCGGGGGAGGCTAAAGGGTCCTACGAGCAGTACTTC
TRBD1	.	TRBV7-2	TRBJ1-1	CASSRTQGARTEAFF	TGTGCCAGCAGTAGAACACAGGGGGCGCGAACTGAAGCTTTCTTT
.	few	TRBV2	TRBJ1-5	CASRPGINQPQHF	TGTGCCAGCAGGCCCGGGATCAATCAGCCCCAGCATTTT
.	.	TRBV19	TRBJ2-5	CASSIRETQYF	TGTGCCAGTAGTATACGGGAGACCCAGTACTTC
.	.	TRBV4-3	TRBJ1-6	CASSQEPGTPLHF	TGCGCCAGCAGCCAAGAACCCGGGACACCCCTCCACTTT
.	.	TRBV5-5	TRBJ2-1	CASSSVGKEQFF	TGTGCCAGCAGCTCCGTTGGAAAGGAGCAGTTCTTC
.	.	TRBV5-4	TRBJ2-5	CASSSPEGRETQYF	TGTGCCAGCAGCTCCCCCGAGGGGAGGGAGACCCAGTACTTC
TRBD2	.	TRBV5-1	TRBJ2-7	CASSSGLAYNEQYF	TGCGCCAGCAGCTCGGGACTAGCGTACAACGAGCAGTACTTC
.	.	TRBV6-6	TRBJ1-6	CASIESSYNSPLHF	TGTGCCAGCATCGAAAGCTCCTATAATTCACCCCTCCACTTT
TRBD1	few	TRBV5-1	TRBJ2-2	CASSHTGGSNTGELFF	TGCGCCAGCAGCCACACAGGGGGTAGTAACACCGGGGAGCTGTTTTTT
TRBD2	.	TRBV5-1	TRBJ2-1	CASRKALAEYNEQFF	TGCGCCAGCAGAAAAGCCCTAGCGGAATACAATGAGCAGTTCTTC
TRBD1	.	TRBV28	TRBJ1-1	CASSQTGGKNTEAFF	TGTGCCAGCAGCCAAACAGGGGGCAAGAACACTGAAGCTTTCTTT
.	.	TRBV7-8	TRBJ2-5	CASSLAGQGVSETQYF	TGTGCCAGCAGCTTAGCCGGGCAGGGTGTAAGTGAGACCCAGTACTTC
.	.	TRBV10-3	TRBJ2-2	CAISEGRTGELFF	TGTGCCATCAGTGAGGGACGTACCGGGGAGCTGTTTTTT
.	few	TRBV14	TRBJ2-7	CASSQGAGSMSEQYF	TGTGCCAGCAGCCAAGGTGCAGGGAGCATGTCCGAGCAGTACTTC
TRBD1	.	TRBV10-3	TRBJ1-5	CAIGTGSTNQPQHF	TGTGCCATCGGGACAGGGAGTACCAATCAGCCCCAGCATTTT
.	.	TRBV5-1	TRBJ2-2	CASSEDSGNTGELFF	TGCGCCAGCAGCGAGGACAGCGGAAACACCGGGGAGCTGTTTTTT
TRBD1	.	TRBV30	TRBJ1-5	CAWNRQGDQPQHF	TGTGCCTGGAATCGACAGGGGGATCAGCCCCAGCATTTT
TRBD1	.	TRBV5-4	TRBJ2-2	CASSLWGQELTGELFF	TGTGCCAGCAGCCTTTGGGGACAGGAATTAACCGGGGAGCTGTTTTTT
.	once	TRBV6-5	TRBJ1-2	CASSYPGKGGYTF	TGTGCCAGCAGTTACCCCGGGAAGGGTGGCTACACCTTC
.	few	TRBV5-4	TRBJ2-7	CASSLFAGTNEQYF	TGTGCCAGCAGCTTGTTTGCAGGGACAAACGAGCAGTACTTC
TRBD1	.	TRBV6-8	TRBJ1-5	CASHRQGLYQPQHF	TGTGCCAGCCACCGACAGGGGTTATATCAGCCCCAGCATTTT
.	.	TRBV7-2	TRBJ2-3	CASSLSAYTDTQYF	TGTGCCAGCAGCCTCTCGGCGTACACAGATACGCAGTATTTT
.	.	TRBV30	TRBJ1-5	CAWSRIGNQPQHF	TGTGCCTGGAGTCGGATTGGCAATCAGCCCCAGCATTTT
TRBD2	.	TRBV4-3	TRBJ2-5	CASSQGLAGGLETQYF	TGCGCCAGCAGCCAAGGACTAGCGGGAGGGTTGGAGACCCAGTACTTC
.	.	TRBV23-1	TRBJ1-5	CASTPDAPNDPHQPQHF	TGCGCCAGCACCCCAGACGCACCCAACGATCCTCATCAGCCCCAGCATTTT
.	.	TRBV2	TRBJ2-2	CASGQRNTGELFF	TGTGCCAGCGGACAGAGAAACACCGGGGAGCTGTTTTTT